This T cell receptor beta chain was captured in a study of T cell responses to AZD1222 COVID-19 vaccine. Comment on this clone: Its antigen is not identified.

Measured with immunoSEQ multiplex PCR; TCRdb has only the in-frame clones, and not every one. The table includes 150,000 to 200,000 clones, just over 90% detected once. Findings and caveats of the study: At study baseline, merely about 6 AZD1222 recipients were seropositive. Donors were largely white British and mainly female; clonal diversity was possibly underestimated.

The TCR originated in an adult in good health. The specimen was peripheral blood, collected on day 0 of AZD1222 vaccination.

CDR3 protein: CASSRTAYGYTF. In DNA form, the CDR3 reads TGTGCCAGCAGCCGGACAGCGTATGGCTACACCTTC. The rearrangement joins TRBV2 to TRBJ1-2; D perhaps matches TRBD1 (6 bases). V was clipped by 6 bases and J by 5 bases, with 10 bases between them. Per the germline V gene, CDR1 is SNHLY and CDR2 is FYNNEI. There are 12 residues in the CDR3. Full variable domain (outside the CDR3, taken from reference TRBV2 and TRBJ1-2): EPEVTQTPSHQVTQMGQEVILRCVPISNHLYFYWYRQILGQKVEFLVSFYNNEISEKSEIFDDQFSVERPDGSNFTLKIRSTKLEDSAMYFCASSRTAYGYTFGSGTRLTVV.